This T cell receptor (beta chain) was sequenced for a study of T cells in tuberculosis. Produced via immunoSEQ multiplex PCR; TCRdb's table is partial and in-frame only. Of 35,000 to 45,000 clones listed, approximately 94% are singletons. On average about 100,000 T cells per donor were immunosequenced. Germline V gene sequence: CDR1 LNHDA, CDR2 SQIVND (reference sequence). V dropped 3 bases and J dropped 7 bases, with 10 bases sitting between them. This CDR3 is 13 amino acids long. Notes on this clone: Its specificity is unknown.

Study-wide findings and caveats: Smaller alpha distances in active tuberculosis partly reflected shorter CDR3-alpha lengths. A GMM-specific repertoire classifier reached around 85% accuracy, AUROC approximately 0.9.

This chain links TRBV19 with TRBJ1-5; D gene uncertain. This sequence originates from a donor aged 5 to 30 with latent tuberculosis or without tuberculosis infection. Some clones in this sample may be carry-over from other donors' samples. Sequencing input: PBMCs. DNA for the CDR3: TGTGCCAGTAGTATGGTCGCGGTCCAGCCCCAGCATTTT. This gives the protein CASSMVAVQPQHF. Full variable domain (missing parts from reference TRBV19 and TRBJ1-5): DGGITQSPKYLFRKEGQNVTLSCEQNLNHDAMYWYRQDPGQGLRLIYYSQIVNDFQKGDIAEGYSVSREKKESFPLTVTSAQKNPTAFYLCASSMVAVQPQHFGDGTRLSIL.